Listed here are 13 T cell receptor beta chains from one sample, sequenced in a study of blood T cells in healthy people across ages. Through a sample-barcoded 5' primer and a J-beta primer mix, a second PCR was run for roughly 6 to 11 cycles. TCRdb re-derived calls from the 5' RACE reads in MiXCR, one entry per CDR3 protein. The sample records more than 700,000 distinct CDR3 sequences, about 42% being singletons. Sequenced input: blood. All receptors come from a man aged 80 or over in good health.

This clonotype was seen repeatedly, ten times or more. V and J are TRBV7-3 and TRBJ2-5; 10 bases map to TRBD1. The junction had 5 bases not matched to a gene; V was cut back by 5 bases and J by 5 bases. The CDR3 is 14 residues long. Germline CDR1 SGHTA, CDR2 FQGTGA. CDR3 sequence reads: CASSETGGVETQYF. CDR3 bases: TGTGCCAGCAGCGAGACAGGGGGCGTGGAGACCCAGTACTTC.

The CDR3 loop is CSAPNPGTGKDTQYF. CDR3 in DNA: TGCAGTGCCCCGAACCCTGGGACAGGGAAAGATACGCAGTATTTT. The gene calls are TRBV20-1 and TRBJ2-3; 9 positions agree with TRBD1. Looked up from germline, CDR1 is DFQATT and CDR2 is SNEGSKA (reference sequence). The CDR3 covers 15 residues. With V trimmed by 6 bases and J by 5 bases, 12 bases remained unmatched.

This clonotype has only a few counts. This sequence joins TRBV7-6 and TRBJ2-4; D is unresolved. CDR1 and CDR2 from the germline V gene are SGHVS and FNYEAQ. The V end lost 5 bases, the J end lost 0 bases, and 17 bases lay between the germline ends. The CDR3 runs to 17 residues. CDR3 protein: CASSPSQADLAKNIQYF. The CDR3 DNA follows: TGTGCCAGCAGCCCGAGTCAGGCCGACCTAGCCAAAAACATTCAGTACTTC. The variable domain in full, with the rest retrieved from reference TRBV7-6 and TRBJ2-4, is GAGVSQSPRYKVTKRGQDVALRCDPISGHVSLYWYRQALGQGPEFLTYFNYEAQQDKSGLPNDRFSAERPEGSISTLTIQRTEQRDSAMYRCASSPSQADLAKNIQYFGAGTRLSVL.

This sequence joins TRBV2 and TRBJ1-5, with 9 nucleotides matching TRBD1. Germline lookup yields CDR1 SNHLY and CDR2 FYNNEI. Trimming removed 6 bases from V and 1 base from J; junction bases left unmatched: 4. There are 15 residues in the CDR3. The DNA of the CDR3 is TGTGCCAGCAGGGAACAGGGGGCGAGCAATCAGCCCCAGCATTTT. Translating gives CASREQGASNQPQHF.

The chain links TRBV9 to TRBJ2-1; D may be TRBD1 or TRBD2 (5 bases each). The CDR3 loop spans 15 amino acids. Germline V gene data show CDR1 as SGDLS and CDR2 as YYNGEE. V lost 4 bases and J lost 6, with 17 bases in between. The CDR3 loop is CASSPRATGINEQFF. For the CDR3, the DNA is TGTGCCAGCAGCCCCAGGGCTACGGGGATCAATGAGCAGTTCTTC.

The chain joins TRBV7-2 to TRBJ2-1, with 8 nucleotides matching TRBD2. CDR1 and CDR2 (germline): SGHTA, FQGNSA. The CDR3 is made up of 15 amino acids. The trim removed 5 bases at V and 4 bases at J, leaving 7 bases unmatched. The CDR3 spells CASSLPVAGYNEQFF. CDR3 bases: TGTGCCAGCAGCCTCCCCGTAGCGGGGTACAATGAGCAGTTCTTC.

This chain joins TRBV5-1 and TRBJ2-4; tentatively, D is TRBD1 (6 bases). CDR1 and CDR2 (germline): SGHRS, YFSETQ. Between the trimmed V and J ends, which lost 7 bases and 8 bases, there was a span of 19 bases. The CDR3 is 14 amino acids. The CDR3 bases are TGCGCCAGCCGAAATACCACAGGGTTAGACATTCAGTACTTC. As protein: CASRNTTGLDIQYF.

CDR3 loop: CASSPKDSDGYTF. The CDR3 DNA is TGTGCCAGCTCACCTAAGGACAGCGATGGCTACACCTTC. The chain uses TRBV18 and TRBJ1-2, with TRBD1 as a possible D gene (6 bases). CDR1 KGHSH and CDR2 LQKENI come from the germline V gene. This CDR3 contains 13 residues. V gave up 3 bases and J gave up 6 bases, with 11 bases separating them.

Turning to this clonotype: A read error may produce the germline difference seen at one junction end. The chain carries TRBV3-1 and TRBJ2-4; 10 positions agree with TRBD2. The assigned J gene may be wrong: the sequence end matches TRBJ2-7 better. The germline CDR1 and CDR2 sequences are LGHDT and YNNKEL (reference sequence). This CDR3 has 14 residues. The CDR3 is CANSRTGLASEQYF. The DNA of the CDR3 is TGTGCCAACAGCCGGACGGGACTAGCGAGCGAGCAGTACTTC.

V is TRBV29-1 and J is TRBJ2-5; D unclear. CDR1 SQVTM and CDR2 ANQGSEA come from the germline V gene. The CDR3 contains 13 residues. V lost 3 bases and J 2 bases, leaving 10 bases between the germline ends. The CDR3 DNA reads as TGCAGCGTTGATCAGGCAGTTCAAGAGACCCAGTACTTC. It yields the protein CSVDQAVQETQYF.

This clonotype came up a few times. This chain connects TRBV5-1 to TRBJ2-7; D tentatively fits TRBD1 or TRBD2 (5 bases each). Germline V lookup: CDR1 SGHRS, CDR2 YFSETQ. The CDR3 is made up of 14 amino acids. V lost 4 bases and J 6 bases, leaving 17 bases between the germline ends. The CDR3 DNA sequence: TGCGCCAGCAGCGTGGGTGGGGGTGAACGCGAGCAGTACTTC. This gives the protein CASSVGGGEREQYF.

A single count supports this clonotype. V gene TRBV25-1 combines with J gene TRBJ2-1; D possibly matches TRBD1 or TRBD2 (6 bases each). This CDR3 has 15 amino acids. The germline V gene encodes CDR1 MGHDK and CDR2 SYGVNS. V was trimmed by 3 bases and J by 10 bases, leaving 19 bases between them. The CDR3 DNA is TGTGCCAGCAGTGACTCCTCTCGGGGGCTCTGGGAGCAGTTCTTC. This encodes CASSDSSRGLWEQFF.

There are a few counts of this clonotype. V usage is TRBV10-3 and J usage is TRBJ2-5, with TRBD1 matching over 7 bases. CDR1 ENHRY and CDR2 SYGVKD come from the germline V gene. The CDR3 runs 14 residues. J was trimmed by 1 base and V by 3 bases; bases with no gene match: 2. CDR3 protein: CAISDGTVQETQYF. Here the CDR3 DNA reads TGTGCCATCAGTGACGGGACAGTCCAAGAGACCCAGTACTTC.